This paragraph covers one T cell receptor beta chain sequence. Sequence at one end of the junction differs from germline and may be a read error. Template material for amplifying TCR beta CDR3 regions consisted of RNA transcripts. First-round RT-PCR with HTBI primers amplified the TCR CDR3 region. MiXCR, applied by TCRdb to the multiplex PCR reads, yields one record per CDR3 protein. Of some 800,000 distinct CDR3 sequences in the sample, 38% are singletons; the top ten hold 7.5% to 9.5%. CDR1 and CDR2 from the germline V gene are SGHNT and YYREEE (reference sequence). The CDR3 sequence is 18 residues long. This entry belongs to a study of T cells in Graves' hyperthyroidism and ophthalmopathy. The wider study: Upon initial diagnosis and before any treatment, peripheral blood was collected.

Uncontrolled infection, other autoimmune disease, pregnancy and lactation each barred patients from inclusion. The specimen was blood. This TCR was recovered from a man younger than 35 with Graves' hyperthyroidism. This chain connects TRBV5-4 to TRBJ1-1; the D gene is possibly TRBD1 (5 bases). The CDR3 region is CASSLLQTSGTMNTEAFF. The CDR3 DNA reads TGCGCCAGCAGCCTTCTTCAGACCTCCGGGACTATGAACACTGAAGCTTTCTTT.